This note documents a single T cell receptor (beta chain) sequence. Its antigen remains unidentified. A junction end diverges from the germline sequence, so it may reflect a read error. The read terminates 3 residues before the CDR3 end, so the remaining end is supplied by the germline J gene. The data are from a study of T cells in women clearing cervical HPV infection. Study-wide background: Case blood drawn at lesion detection; control blood after infection cleared. Study-wide results and caveats: CIN3+ cases had significantly higher TCR richness than controls; evenness did not differ.

The germline V gene has CDR1 SSHAT and CDR2 FNYEAQ (reference sequence). This CDR3 contains 16 residues. Here immunoSEQ multiplex PCR was the method, and the copy in TCRdb shows in-frame clones only, minus some. The specimen's table records approximately 22,000 clones. The specimen was blood buffy coat. The chain recombines TRBV7-7 with TRBJ2-2; 9 nucleotides line up with TRBD1. The sequence was collected from a woman aged 18 to 69 with a cervical HPV16 infection that either progressed to CIN3+ or cleared (not recorded which). The CDR3 region is CASSFGTGRYTGELFF. CDR3 DNA, as far as it was read: TGTGCTAGCAGCTTCGGGACAGGGAGGTACACCGGGGAG.